Included here is one TCR beta chain sequence, with context. The germline V and J ends were trimmed by 3 bases and 1 base, with 9 bases remaining between them. The CDR3 is made up of 14 amino acids. CDR1 is SNHLY and CDR2 is FYNNEI in the germline V gene. This sample is part of a study of identifying expanded T cells in peripheral blood. Profiled with immunoSEQ multiplex PCR; TCRdb holds only in-frame clones, not every one. The sample yields around 56,000 clones, over 80% seen once. The sequence was obtained from a person aged 18-70 years in good health. The rearrangement uses TRBV2 and TRBJ1-2; D ambiguous. Sequenced sample: blood. CDR3 amino acids: CASSDRAFNYGYTF. CDR3 nucleotide sequence: TGTGCCAGCAGTGATAGGGCCTTTAACTATGGCTACACCTTC. The whole variable domain, filled in from reference TRBV2 and TRBJ1-2, reads EPEVTQTPSHQVTQMGQEVILRCVPISNHLYFYWYRQILGQKVEFLVSFYNNEISEKSEIFDDQFSVERPDGSNFTLKIRSTKLEDSAMYFCASSDRAFNYGYTFGSGTRLTVV.